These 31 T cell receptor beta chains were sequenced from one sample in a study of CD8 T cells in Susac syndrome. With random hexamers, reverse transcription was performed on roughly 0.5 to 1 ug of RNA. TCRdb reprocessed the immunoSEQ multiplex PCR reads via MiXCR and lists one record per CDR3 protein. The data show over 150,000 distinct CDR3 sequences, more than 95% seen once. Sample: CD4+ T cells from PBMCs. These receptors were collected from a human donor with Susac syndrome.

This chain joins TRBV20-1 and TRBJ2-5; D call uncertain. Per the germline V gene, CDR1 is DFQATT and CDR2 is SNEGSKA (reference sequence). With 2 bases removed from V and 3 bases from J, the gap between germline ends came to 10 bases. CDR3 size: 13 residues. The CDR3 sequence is CSARPLDKETQYF. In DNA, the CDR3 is TGCAGTGCTAGACCGCTAGATAAAGAGACCCAGTACTTC.

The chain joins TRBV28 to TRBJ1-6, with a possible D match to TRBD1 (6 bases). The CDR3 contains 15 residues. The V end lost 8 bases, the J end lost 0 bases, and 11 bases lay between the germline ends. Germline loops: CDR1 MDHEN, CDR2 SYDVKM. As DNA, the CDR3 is TGTGCCAGCCTGGACAGTTACTCCTATAATTCACCCCTCCACTTT. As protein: CASLDSYSYNSPLHF.

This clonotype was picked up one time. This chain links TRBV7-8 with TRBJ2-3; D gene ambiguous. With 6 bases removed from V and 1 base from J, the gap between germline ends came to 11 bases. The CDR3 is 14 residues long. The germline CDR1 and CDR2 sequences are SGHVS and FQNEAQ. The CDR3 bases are TGTGCCAGCAGAACCCAGGCGGGCACAGATACGCAGTATTTT. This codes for CASRTQAGTDTQYF.

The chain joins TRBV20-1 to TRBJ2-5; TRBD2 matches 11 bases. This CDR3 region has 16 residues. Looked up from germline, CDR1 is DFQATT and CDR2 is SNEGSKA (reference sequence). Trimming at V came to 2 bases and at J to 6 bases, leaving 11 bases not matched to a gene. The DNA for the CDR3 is TGCAGTGCTAGAAATCCCCTAGCGGGAGGCGAAAAGACCCAGTACTTC. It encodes CSARNPLAGGEKTQYF.

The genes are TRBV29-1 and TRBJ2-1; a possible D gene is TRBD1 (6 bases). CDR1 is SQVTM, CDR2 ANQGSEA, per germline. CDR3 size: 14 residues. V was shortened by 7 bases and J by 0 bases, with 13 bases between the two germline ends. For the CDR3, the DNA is TGCAGCGAATCCCAGGGGAGCTCCTACAATGAGCAGTTCTTC. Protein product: CSESQGSSYNEQFF.

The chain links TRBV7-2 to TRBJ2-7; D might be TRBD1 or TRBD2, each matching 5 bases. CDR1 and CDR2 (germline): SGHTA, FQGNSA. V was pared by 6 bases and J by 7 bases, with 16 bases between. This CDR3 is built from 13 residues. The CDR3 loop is CASSFKRGLEQYF. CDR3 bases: TGTGCCAGCAGTTTTAAGAGGGGTTTGGAGCAGTACTTC. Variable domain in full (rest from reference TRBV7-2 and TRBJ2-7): GAGVSQSPSNKVTEKGKDVELRCDPISGHTALYWYRQSLGQGLEFLIYFQGNSAPDKSGLPSDRFSAERTGGSVSTLTIQRTQQEDSAVYLCASSFKRGLEQYFGPGTRLTVT.

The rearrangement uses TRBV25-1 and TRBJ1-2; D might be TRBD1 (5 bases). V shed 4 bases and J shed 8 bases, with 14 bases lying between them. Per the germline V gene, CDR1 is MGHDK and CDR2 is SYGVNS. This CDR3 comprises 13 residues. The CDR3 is CASSAFGARGYTF. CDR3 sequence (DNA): TGTGCCAGCAGTGCCTTCGGGGCGCGGGGCTACACCTTC.

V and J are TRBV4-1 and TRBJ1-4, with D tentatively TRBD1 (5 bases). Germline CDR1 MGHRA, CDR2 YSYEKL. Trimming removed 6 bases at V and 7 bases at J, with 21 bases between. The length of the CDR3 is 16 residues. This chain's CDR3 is CASRLGPGRSPEKLFF. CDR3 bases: TGCGCCAGCAGGTTGGGTCCGGGACGGTCGCCTGAAAAACTGTTTTTT.

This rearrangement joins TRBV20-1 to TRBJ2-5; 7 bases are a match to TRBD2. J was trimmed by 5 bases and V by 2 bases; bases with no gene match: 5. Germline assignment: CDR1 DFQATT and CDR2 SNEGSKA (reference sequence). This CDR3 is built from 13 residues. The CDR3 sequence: CSARRWEGETQYF. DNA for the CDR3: TGCAGTGCTAGACGGTGGGAGGGGGAGACCCAGTACTTC.

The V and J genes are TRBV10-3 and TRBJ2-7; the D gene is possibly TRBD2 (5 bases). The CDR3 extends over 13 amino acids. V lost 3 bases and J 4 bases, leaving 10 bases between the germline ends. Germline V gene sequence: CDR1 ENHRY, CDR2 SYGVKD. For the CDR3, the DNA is TGTGCCATCAGTGACGGAGCGGAGTACGAGCAGTACTTC. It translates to CAISDGAEYEQYF.

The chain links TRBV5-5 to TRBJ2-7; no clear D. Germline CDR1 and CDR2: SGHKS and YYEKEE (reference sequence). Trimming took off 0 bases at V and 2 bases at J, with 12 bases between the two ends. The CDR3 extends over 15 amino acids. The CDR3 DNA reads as TGTGCCAGCAGCTTGGAACAACGCAACCCCTACGAGCAGTACTTC. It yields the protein CASSLEQRNPYEQYF.

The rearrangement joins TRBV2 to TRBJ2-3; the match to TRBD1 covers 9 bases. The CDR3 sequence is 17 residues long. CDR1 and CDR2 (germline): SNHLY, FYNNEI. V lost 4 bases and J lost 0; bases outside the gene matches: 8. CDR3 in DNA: TGTGCCAGCAGTGCCGGGACAGGGATACTTAGCACAGATACGCAGTATTTT. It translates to CASSAGTGILSTDTQYF.

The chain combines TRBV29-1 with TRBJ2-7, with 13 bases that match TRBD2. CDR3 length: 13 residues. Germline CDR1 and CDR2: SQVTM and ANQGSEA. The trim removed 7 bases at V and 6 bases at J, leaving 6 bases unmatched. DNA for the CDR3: TGCAGCGCCCGGACTAGCGGGGGCTCCGAGCAGTACTTC. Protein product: CSARTSGGSEQYF.

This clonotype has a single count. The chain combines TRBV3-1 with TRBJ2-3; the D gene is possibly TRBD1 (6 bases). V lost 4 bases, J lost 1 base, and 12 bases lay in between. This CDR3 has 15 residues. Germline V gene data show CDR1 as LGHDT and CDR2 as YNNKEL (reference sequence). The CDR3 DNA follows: TGTGCCAGCAGCCCATTTCGACAGGGCACAGATACGCAGTATTTT. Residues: CASSPFRQGTDTQYF.

CDR3 nucleotides: TGCGCCAGCAGCCAAGCTACAGGGCTCTCTGGCTACACCTTC. Its protein is CASSQATGLSGYTF. This rearrangement joins TRBV4-1 to TRBJ1-2; TRBD1 is a possible D gene (6 bases). V was shortened by 1 base and J by 7 bases, with 13 bases between the two germline ends. This CDR3 has 14 amino acids. The germline CDR1 and CDR2 sequences are MGHRA and YSYEKL.

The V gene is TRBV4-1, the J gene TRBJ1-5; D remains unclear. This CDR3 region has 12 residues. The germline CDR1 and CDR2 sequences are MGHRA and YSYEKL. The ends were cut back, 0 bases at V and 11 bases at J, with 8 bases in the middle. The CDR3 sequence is CASSQDAVSQHF. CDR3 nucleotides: TGCGCCAGCAGCCAAGATGCAGTGTCCCAGCATTTT.

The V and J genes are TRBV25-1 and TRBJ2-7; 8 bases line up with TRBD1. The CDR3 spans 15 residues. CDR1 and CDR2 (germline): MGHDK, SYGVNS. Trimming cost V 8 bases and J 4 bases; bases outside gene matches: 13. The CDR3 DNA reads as TGTGCCAGCGGGGACCGACAGGGGATTACTTACGAGCAGTACTTC. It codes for CASGDRQGITYEQYF.

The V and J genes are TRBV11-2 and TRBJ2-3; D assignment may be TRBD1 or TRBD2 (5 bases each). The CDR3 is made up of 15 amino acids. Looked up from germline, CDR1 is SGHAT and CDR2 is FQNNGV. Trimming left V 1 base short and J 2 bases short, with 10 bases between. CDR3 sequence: CASSLGDRNTDTQYF. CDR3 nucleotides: TGTGCCAGCAGCTTAGGGGACCGAAACACAGATACGCAGTATTTT.

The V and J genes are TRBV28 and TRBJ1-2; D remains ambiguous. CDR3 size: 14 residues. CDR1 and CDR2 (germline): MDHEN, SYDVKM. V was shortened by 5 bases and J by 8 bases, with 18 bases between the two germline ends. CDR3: CASSSPSGFYGYTF. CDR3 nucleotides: TGTGCCAGCAGTAGTCCGTCCGGGTTCTACGGCTACACCTTC.

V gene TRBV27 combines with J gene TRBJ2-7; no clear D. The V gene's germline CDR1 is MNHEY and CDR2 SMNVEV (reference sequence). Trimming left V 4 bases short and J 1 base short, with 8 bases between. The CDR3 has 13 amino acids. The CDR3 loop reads CASSYQESYEQYF. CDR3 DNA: TGTGCCAGCAGTTATCAGGAGTCCTACGAGCAGTACTTC.

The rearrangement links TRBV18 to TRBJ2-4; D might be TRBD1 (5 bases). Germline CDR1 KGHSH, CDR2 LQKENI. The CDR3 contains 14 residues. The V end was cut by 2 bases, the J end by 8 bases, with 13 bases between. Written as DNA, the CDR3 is TGTGCCAGCTCACCATTTTTGGACAACGACATTCAGTACTTC. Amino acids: CASSPFLDNDIQYF.

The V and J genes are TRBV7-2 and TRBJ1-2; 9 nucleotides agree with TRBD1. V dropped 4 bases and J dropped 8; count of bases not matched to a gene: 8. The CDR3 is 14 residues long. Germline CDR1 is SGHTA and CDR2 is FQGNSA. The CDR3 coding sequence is TGTGCCAGCAGCTCCCGGGACAGGGTCCAAGGCTACACCTTC. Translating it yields CASSSRDRVQGYTF.

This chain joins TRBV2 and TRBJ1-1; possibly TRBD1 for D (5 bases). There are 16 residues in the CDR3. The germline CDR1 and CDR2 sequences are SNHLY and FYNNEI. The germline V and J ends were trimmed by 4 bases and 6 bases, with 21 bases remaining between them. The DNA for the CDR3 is TGTGCCAGCAGTGCCAGGGAGGCCCCATTGGGCGCTGAAGCTTTCTTT. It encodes CASSAREAPLGAEAFF.

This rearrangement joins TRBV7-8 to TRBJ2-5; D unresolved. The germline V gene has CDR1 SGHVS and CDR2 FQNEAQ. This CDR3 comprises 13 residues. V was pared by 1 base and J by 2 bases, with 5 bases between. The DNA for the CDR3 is TGTGCCAGCAGCTTAGTGGCGCAAGAGACCCAGTACTTC. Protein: CASSLVAQETQYF.

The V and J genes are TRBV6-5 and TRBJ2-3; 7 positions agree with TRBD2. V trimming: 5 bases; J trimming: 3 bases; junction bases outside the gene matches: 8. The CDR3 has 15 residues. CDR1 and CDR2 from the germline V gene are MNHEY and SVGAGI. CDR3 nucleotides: TGTGCCAGCAGTGCTGGACTAGGGAGGACAGATACGCAGTATTTT. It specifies CASSAGLGRTDTQYF.

The CDR3 DNA reads as TGCGCCAGCAGCCAAGGCGGGACAGGGCATGGCTACACCTTC. This translates into CASSQGGTGHGYTF. The rearrangement links TRBV4-3 to TRBJ1-2, with 9 bases that match TRBD1. Unmatched junction bases numbered 3, after V lost 1 base and J lost 6 bases. CDR3 length equals 14 residues. Per the germline V gene, CDR1 is LGHNA and CDR2 is YSLEER.

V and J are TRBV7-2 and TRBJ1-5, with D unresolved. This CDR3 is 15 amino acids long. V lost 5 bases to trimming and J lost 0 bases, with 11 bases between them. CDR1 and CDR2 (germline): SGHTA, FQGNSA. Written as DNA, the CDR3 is TGTGCCAGCAGCCCTAGATGGGGTAGCAATCAGCCCCAGCATTTT. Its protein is CASSPRWGSNQPQHF.

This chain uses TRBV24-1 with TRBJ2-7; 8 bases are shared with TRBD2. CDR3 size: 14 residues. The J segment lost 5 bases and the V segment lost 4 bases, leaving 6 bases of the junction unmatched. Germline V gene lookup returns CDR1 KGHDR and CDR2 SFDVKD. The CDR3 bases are TGTGCCACCAGTGACCCGGGACTAGGGCACGAGCAGTACTTC. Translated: CATSDPGLGHEQYF.

The DNA of the CDR3 is TGTGCCAGCAGCTTACCGGGATGGTATCTGGAGACCCAGTACTTC. Protein sequence: CASSLPGWYLETQYF. The gene calls are TRBV7-2 and TRBJ2-5; tentatively, D is TRBD2 (5 bases). The CDR3 extends over 15 amino acids. Germline CDR1 and CDR2: SGHTA and FQGNSA. V dropped 2 bases and J dropped 5 bases, with 15 bases sitting between them.

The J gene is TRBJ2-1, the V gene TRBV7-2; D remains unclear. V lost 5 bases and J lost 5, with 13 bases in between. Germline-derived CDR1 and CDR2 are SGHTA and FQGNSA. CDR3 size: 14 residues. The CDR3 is CASSPSGSHNEQFF. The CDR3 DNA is TGTGCCAGCAGCCCTTCCGGTTCCCACAATGAGCAGTTCTTC.

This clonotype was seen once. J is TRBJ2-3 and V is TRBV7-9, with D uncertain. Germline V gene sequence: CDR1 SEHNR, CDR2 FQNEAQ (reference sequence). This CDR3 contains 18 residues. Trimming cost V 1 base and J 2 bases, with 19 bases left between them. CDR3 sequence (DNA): TGTGCCAGCAGCTTAGATCGTTTCCGTCGGGTCGTCACAGATACGCAGTATTTT. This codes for CASSLDRFRRVVTDTQYF. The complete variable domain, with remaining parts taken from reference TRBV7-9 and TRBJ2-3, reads DTGVSQNPRHKITKRGQNVTFRCDPISEHNRLYWYRQTLGQGPEFLTYFQNEAQLEKSRLLSDRFSAERPKGSFSTLEIQRTEQGDSAMYLCASSLDRFRRVVTDTQYFGPGTRLTVL.